The present T cell receptor (beta chain) was sequenced within a study of CD8 T cells in Susac syndrome. CDR1 is MDHEN, CDR2 SYDVKM, per germline. The CDR3 loop spans 15 amino acids. The junction had 8 bases not matched to a gene; V was cut back by 3 bases and J by 7 bases. Roughly 0.45 to 1 ug RNA was reverse transcribed with random hexamers. TCRdb passed the immunoSEQ multiplex PCR reads through MiXCR, listing each CDR3 protein once. Of about 300,000 distinct CDR3 sequences in the sample, approximately 85% were seen once. The chain has TRBV28 and TRBJ2-1, with TRBD2 identical over 8 bases. The sequenced sample was CD8+ T cells from PBMCs. The clonotype comes from a human donor with multiple sclerosis. The CDR3 DNA reads TGTGCCAGCAGTTTTCCCAGGACTAGCAATAATGAGCAGTTCTTC. This translates into CASSFPRTSNNEQFF.